The 12 T cell receptor beta chains below come from one sample, sequenced in a study of blood T cells in healthy people across ages. Sample-barcoded 5' priming and a J-beta primer mix drove a second PCR of about 7 to 11 cycles. TCRdb re-analysed the 5' RACE reads in MiXCR, keeping a single row per CDR3 protein. The sample consists of about 1,500,000 distinct CDR3 sequences, 28% of them appearing once. Input material: blood. The receptor source for this set is a young woman in good health.

The rearrangement links TRBV6-5 to TRBJ1-1, with D perhaps TRBD1 (5 bases). The CDR3 runs 14 residues. V was clipped by 6 bases and J by 5 bases, with 16 bases between them. The germline V gene encodes CDR1 MNHEY and CDR2 SVGAGI. The CDR3 is CASSHDGGRTEAFF. CDR3 coding DNA: TGTGCCAGCAGCCACGATGGGGGGAGGACTGAAGCTTTCTTT.

A word on this clonotype: A read error may account for a junction end that differs from germline. V and J are TRBV6-2 or TRBV6-3 and TRBJ1-4, with unresolved D. The CDR3 has 14 amino acids. Germline CDR1 MNHEY, CDR2 SVGEGT. The CDR3 region is CVSSYGPGNEKLFF. CDR3 nucleotides: TGTGTCAGCAGTTACGGTCCGGGAAATGAAAAACTGTTTTTT.

Only a few counts were recorded for this clonotype. The V and J genes are TRBV20-1 and TRBJ2-1; 9 nucleotides align to TRBD2. V lost 6 bases to trimming and J lost 2 bases; unmatched junction nucleotides: 8. This CDR3 is built from 15 residues. CDR1 DFQATT and CDR2 SNEGSKA come from the germline V gene (reference sequence). Here the CDR3 reads CSAPIAGAPYNEQFF. For the CDR3, the DNA is TGCAGTGCCCCGATAGCGGGAGCTCCCTACAATGAGCAGTTCTTC.

The gene calls are TRBV6-2 or TRBV6-3 and TRBJ1-1, with no clear D. Trimming pared 4 bases from V and 7 bases from J, leaving 7 bases between. The CDR3 covers 11 residues. Germline lookup yields CDR1 MNHEY and CDR2 SVGEGT. For the CDR3, the DNA is TGTGCCAGCAGTTTCGCCCTTGAAGCTTTCTTT. This encodes CASSFALEAFF.

The V gene is TRBV20-1, the J gene TRBJ2-3, with D possibly being TRBD2 (6 bases). Trimming left V 2 bases short and J 2 bases short, with 14 bases between. CDR1 is DFQATT and CDR2 is SNEGSKA in the germline V gene (reference sequence). This CDR3 comprises 15 residues. CDR3 nucleotide sequence: TGCAGTGCTAGAAAAGGCGGGGAAATCACAGATACGCAGTATTTT. Translation: CSARKGGEITDTQYF.

This clonotype was detected only a few times. The chain combines TRBV5-6 with TRBJ2-5, with 8 nucleotides matching TRBD2. This CDR3 has 16 amino acids. The ends lost 2 bases at V and 5 bases at J; junction bases unmatched: 11. From germline, CDR1 is SGHDT and CDR2 YYEEEE. DNA of the CDR3: TGTGCCAGCAGCTTAAGCGGGGGCCGAACGGGGGAGACCCAGTACTTC. This translates into CASSLSGGRTGETQYF.

The rearrangement joins TRBV6-5 to TRBJ2-7; TRBD2 aligns across 16 bases. CDR3 size: 18 residues. Germline CDR1 reads MNHEY; CDR2 reads SVGAGI. V lost 0 bases to trimming and J lost 2 bases; unmatched junction nucleotides: 4. CDR3 DNA sequence: TGTGCCAGCAGTTACTCGGGACTAGCGGGAGGGCCGGCCTACGAGCAGTACTTC. It specifies CASSYSGLAGGPAYEQYF.

V and J are TRBV25-1 and TRBJ2-5, with TRBD2 matching 11 bases. The CDR3 spans 15 residues. Germline values: CDR1 MGHDK, CDR2 SYGVNS. The J segment lost 3 bases and the V segment lost 3 bases, leaving 3 bases of the junction unmatched. CDR3 loop: CASSDPGLAEETQYF. CDR3 coding DNA: TGTGCCAGCAGTGACCCGGGACTAGCGGAAGAGACCCAGTACTTC.

This rearrangement joins TRBV7-9 to TRBJ2-7, with TRBD2 identical over 8 bases. The CDR3 loop spans 13 amino acids. J was trimmed by 7 bases and V by 9 bases; bases with no gene match: 11. Germline V lookup: CDR1 SEHNR, CDR2 FQNEAQ (reference sequence). This CDR3 reads CASPGLGPNEQYF. CDR3 nucleotide sequence: TGTGCCAGTCCGGGACTAGGACCCAATGAGCAGTACTTC.

CDR3 bases: TGCAGTGCTAGAAAGGTCGGGCTCTGCCAGCGCTATGGCTACACCTTC. Translating gives CSARKVGLCQRYGYTF. J is TRBJ1-2 and V is TRBV20-1; D gene unclear. The CDR3 has 16 amino acids. Trimming took off 2 bases at V and 4 bases at J, with 20 bases between the two ends. Per germline, CDR1 DFQATT and CDR2 SNEGSKA (reference sequence).

This clonotype occurred many times. The chain has TRBV5-1 and TRBJ2-6; the D gene is possibly TRBD1 (6 bases). V lost 0 bases and J 1 base, leaving 20 bases between the germline ends. CDR1 and CDR2 (germline): SGHRS, YFSETQ. CDR3 size: 20 residues. The CDR3 sequence: CASSLGLGHPRVSGANVLTF. Written as DNA, the CDR3 is TGCGCCAGCAGCTTGGGCCTGGGACACCCCAGGGTATCTGGGGCCAACGTCCTGACTTTC.

This chain connects TRBV20-1 to TRBJ2-3; D is perhaps TRBD2 (5 bases). Trimming took off 1 base at V and 2 bases at J, with 13 bases between the two ends. Germline V gene data show CDR1 as DFQATT and CDR2 as SNEGSKA (reference sequence). The CDR3 is made up of 15 amino acids. The CDR3 protein is CSARGSGGFTDTQYF. For the CDR3, the DNA is TGCAGTGCTAGAGGCAGCGGAGGTTTCACAGATACGCAGTATTTT.